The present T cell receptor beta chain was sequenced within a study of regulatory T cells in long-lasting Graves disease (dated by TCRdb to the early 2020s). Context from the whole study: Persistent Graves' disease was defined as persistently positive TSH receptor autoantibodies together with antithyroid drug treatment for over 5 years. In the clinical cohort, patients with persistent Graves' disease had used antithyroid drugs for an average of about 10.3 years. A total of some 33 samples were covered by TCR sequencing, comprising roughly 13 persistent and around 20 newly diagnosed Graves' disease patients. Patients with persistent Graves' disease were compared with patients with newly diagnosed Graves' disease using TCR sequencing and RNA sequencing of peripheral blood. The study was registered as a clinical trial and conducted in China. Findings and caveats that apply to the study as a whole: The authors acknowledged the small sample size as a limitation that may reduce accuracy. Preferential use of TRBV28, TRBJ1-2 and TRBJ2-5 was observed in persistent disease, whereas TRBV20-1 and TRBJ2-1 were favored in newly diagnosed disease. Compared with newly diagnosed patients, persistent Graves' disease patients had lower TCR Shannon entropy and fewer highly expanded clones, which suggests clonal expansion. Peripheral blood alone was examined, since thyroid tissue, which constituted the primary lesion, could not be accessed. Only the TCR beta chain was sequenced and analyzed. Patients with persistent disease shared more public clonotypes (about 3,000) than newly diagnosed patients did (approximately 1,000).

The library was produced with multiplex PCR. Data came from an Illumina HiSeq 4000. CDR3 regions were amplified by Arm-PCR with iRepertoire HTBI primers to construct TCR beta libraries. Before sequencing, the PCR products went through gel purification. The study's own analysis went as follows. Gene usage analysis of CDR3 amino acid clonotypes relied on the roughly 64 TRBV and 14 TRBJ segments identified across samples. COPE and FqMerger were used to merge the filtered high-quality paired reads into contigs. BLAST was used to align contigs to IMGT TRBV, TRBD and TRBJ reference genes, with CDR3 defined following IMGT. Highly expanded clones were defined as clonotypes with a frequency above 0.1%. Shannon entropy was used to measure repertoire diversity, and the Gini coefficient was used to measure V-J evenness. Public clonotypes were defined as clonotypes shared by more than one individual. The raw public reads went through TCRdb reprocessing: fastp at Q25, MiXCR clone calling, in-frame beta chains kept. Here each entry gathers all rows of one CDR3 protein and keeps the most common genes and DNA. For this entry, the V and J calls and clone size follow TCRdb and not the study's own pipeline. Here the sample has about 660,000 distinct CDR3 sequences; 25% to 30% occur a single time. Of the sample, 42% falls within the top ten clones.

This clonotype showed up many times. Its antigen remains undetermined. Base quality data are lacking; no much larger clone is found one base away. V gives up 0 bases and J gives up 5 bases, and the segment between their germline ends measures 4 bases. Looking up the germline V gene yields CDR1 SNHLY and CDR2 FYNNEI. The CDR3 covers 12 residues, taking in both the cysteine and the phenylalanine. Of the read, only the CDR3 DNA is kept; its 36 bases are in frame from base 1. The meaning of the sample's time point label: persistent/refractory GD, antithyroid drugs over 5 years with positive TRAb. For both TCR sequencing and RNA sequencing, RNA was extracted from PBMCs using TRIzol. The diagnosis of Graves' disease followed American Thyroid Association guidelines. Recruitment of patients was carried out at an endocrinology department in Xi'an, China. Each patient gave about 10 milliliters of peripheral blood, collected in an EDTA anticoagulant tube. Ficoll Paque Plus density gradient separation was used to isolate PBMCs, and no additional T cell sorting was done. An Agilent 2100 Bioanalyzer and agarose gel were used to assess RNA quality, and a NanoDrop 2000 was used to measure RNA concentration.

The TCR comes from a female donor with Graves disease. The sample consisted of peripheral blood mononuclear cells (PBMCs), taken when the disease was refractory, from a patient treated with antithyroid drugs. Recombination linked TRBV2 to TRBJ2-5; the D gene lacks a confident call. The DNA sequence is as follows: TGTGCCAGCAGTGAAGCCTTGGAGACCCAGTACTTC. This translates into CASSEALETQYF.